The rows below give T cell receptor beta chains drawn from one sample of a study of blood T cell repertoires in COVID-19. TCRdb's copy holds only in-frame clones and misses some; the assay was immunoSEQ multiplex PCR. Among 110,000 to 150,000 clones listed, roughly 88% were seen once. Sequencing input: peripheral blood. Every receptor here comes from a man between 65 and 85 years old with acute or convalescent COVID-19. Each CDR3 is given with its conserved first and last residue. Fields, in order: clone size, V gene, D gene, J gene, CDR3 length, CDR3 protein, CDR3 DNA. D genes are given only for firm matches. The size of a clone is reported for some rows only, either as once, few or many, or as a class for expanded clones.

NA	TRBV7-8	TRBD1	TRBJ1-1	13	CASSSTGVTEAFF	TGTGCCAGCAGTTCCACAGGGGTCACTGAAGCTTTCTTT
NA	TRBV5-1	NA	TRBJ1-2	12	CASSSGLGGYTF	TGCGCCAGCAGCTCAGGGCTGGGCGGCTACACCTTC
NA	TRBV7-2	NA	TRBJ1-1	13	CASSFPQVPKAFF	TGTGCCAGCAGCTTTCCCCAGGTCCCAAAAGCTTTCTTT
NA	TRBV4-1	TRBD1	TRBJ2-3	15	CASSQQNRGTDTQYF	TGCGCCAGCAGCCAACAAAACAGGGGTACAGATACGCAGTATTTT
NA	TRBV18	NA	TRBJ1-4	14	CASSPPPANEKLFF	TGTGCCAGCTCACCACCGCCAGCTAATGAAAAACTGTTTTTT
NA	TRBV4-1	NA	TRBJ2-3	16	CASSQDMWGGVDTQYF	TGCGCCAGCAGCCAAGATATGTGGGGGGGCGTAGATACGCAGTATTTT
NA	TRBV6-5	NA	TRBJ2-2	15	CASSLRTEYTGELFF	TGTGCCAGCAGTCTGCGGACAGAATACACCGGGGAGCTGTTTTTT
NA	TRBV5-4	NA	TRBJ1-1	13	CASSPTEDAEAFF	TGTGCCAGCAGCCCGACGGAGGACGCTGAAGCTTTCTTT
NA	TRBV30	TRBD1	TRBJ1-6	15	CAWSPSTGASSPLHF	TGTGCCTGGAGTCCGTCGACAGGGGCAAGTTCACCCCTCCACTTT
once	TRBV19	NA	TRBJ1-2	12	CASSIQGGGYTF	TGTGCCAGTAGTATCCAGGGAGGCGGCTACACCTTC
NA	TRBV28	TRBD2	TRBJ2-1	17	CASSIPTSGRSRREQFF	TGTGCCAGCAGTATTCCGACTAGCGGGAGAAGTCGTCGTGAGCAGTTCTTC
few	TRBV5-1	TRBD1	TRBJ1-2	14	CASSPGTVDYGYTF	TGCGCCAGCAGCCCAGGGACAGTCGACTATGGCTACACCTTC
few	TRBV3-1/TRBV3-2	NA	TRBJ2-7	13	CASSHDWGDEQYF	TGTGCCAGCAGCCATGACTGGGGGGACGAGCAGTACTTC
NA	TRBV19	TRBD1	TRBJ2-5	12	CASRDRGETQYF	TGTGCCAGTCGAGACAGGGGAGAGACCCAGTACTTC
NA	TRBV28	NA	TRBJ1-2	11	CASSGGGGYTF	TGTGCCAGCAGTGGTGGGGGCGGCTACACCTTC
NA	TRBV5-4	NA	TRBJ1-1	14	CASSPRVEAIEAFF	TGTGCCAGCAGCCCGAGGGTGGAGGCAATCGAAGCTTTCTTT
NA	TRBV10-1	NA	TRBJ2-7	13	CATARTALYEQYF	TGCGCCACCGCGCGGACAGCCCTTTACGAGCAGTACTTC
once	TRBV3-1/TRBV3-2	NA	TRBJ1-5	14	CASSLGHSNQPQHF	TGTGCCAGCAGCTTAGGACATAGCAATCAGCCCCAGCATTTT
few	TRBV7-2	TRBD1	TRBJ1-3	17	CASSLGGQLYSGNTIYF	TGTGCCAGCAGCTTAGGGGGACAGCTTTACTCTGGAAACACCATATATTTT
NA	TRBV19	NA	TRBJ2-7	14	CASSGASQSYEQYF	TGTGCCAGTAGTGGAGCTAGCCAGTCCTACGAGCAGTACTTC
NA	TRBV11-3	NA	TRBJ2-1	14	CASSLDPVYNEQFF	TGTGCCAGCAGCTTAGACCCGGTTTACAATGAGCAGTTCTTC
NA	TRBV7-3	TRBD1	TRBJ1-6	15	CASSVLGQGRSPLHF	TGTGCCAGCAGCGTACTAGGACAGGGGCGTTCACCCCTCCACTTT
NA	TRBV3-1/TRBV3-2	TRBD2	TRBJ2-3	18	CASSQIGRLAGGQDTQYF	TGTGCCAGCAGCCAAATCGGTAGGCTAGCGGGGGGGCAAGATACGCAGTATTTT
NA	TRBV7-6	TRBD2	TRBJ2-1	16	CASSRSGTSGYNEQFF	TGTGCCAGCAGCCGCTCCGGGACTAGCGGGTACAATGAGCAGTTCTTC
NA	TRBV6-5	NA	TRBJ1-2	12	CASRPQWRDYTF	TGTGCCAGCAGACCACAGTGGCGCGACTACACCTTC
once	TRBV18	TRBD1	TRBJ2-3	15	CASSRGTGPTDTQYF	TGTGCCAGCTCACGGGGGACAGGCCCCACAGATACGCAGTATTTT
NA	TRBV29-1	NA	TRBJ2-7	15	CSVVSDLAGTYEQYF	TGCAGCGTTGTTAGTGACCTGGCGGGGACCTACGAGCAGTACTTC
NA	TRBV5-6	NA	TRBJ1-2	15	CASSLIGASNYGYTF	TGTGCCAGCAGCTTAATAGGGGCCTCAAACTATGGCTACACCTTC
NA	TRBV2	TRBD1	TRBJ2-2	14	CASSGTGGTGELFF	TGTGCCAGCAGCGGGACAGGAGGGACCGGGGAGCTGTTTTTT
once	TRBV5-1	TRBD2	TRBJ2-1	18	CASSLVPLAGAGGNEQFF	TGCGCCAGCAGCTTGGTACCGCTAGCGGGGGCCGGGGGCAATGAGCAGTTCTTC
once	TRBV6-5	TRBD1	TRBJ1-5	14	CASSPDRGYQPQHF	TGTGCCAGCAGTCCGGACAGGGGGTACCAGCCCCAGCATTTT
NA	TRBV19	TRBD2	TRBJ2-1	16	CASSSIGLAGGYEQFF	TGTGCCAGTAGTTCCATTGGGCTAGCGGGAGGCTATGAGCAGTTCTTC
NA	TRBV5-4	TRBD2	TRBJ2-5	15	CASSSSRTSMETQYF	TGTGCCAGCAGTTCCTCTCGGACTAGTATGGAGACCCAGTACTTC
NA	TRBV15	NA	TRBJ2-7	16	CATSRGGGRGAYEQYF	TGTGCCACCAGCAGAGGGGGAGGACGGGGTGCATACGAGCAGTACTTC
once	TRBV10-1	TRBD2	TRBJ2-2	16	CASSGLAGKNTGELFF	TGCGCCAGCAGTGGACTAGCGGGAAAGAACACCGGGGAGCTGTTTTTT
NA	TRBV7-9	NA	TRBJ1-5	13	CASSPGRVGPQHF	TGTGCCAGCAGCCCGGGTCGGGTAGGGCCCCAGCATTTT
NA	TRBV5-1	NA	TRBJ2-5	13	CASSSDNQETQYF	TGCGCCAGCAGTTCGGACAACCAAGAGACCCAGTACTTC
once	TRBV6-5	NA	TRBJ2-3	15	CASMLGRGYTDTQYF	TGTGCCAGCATGTTGGGAAGGGGATACACAGATACGCAGTATTTT
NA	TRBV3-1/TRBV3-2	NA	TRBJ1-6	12	CASSHYNSPLHF	TGTGCCAGCAGTCACTATAATTCACCCCTCCACTTT
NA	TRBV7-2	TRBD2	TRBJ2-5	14	CASSRLAGVETQYF	TGTGCCAGCAGTCGACTAGCGGGAGTGGAGACCCAGTACTTC
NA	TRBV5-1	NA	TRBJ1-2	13	CASSPPDSYGYTF	TGCGCCAGCAGCCCACCGGACAGCTATGGCTACACCTTC
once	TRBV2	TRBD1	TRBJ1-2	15	CASNYGGQRVGGYTF	TGTGCCAGCAACTACGGGGGACAGCGAGTGGGTGGCTACACCTTC
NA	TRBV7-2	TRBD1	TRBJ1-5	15	CASSTGTGDYQPQHF	TGTGCCAGCAGTACGGGGACAGGGGATTATCAGCCCCAGCATTTT
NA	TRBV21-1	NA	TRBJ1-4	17	CASSTGTGDSVDEKLFF	TGTGCCAGCAGTACCGGGACAGGGGACTCGGTCGATGAAAAACTGTTTTTT
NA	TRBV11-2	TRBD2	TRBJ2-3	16	CASSMGASGSTDTQYF	TGTGCCAGCAGTATGGGGGCTAGCGGGAGCACAGATACGCAGTATTTT
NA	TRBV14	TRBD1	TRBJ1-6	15	CASSRQGTYNSPLHF	TGTGCCAGCAGCCGACAGGGAACCTATAATTCACCCCTCCACTTT
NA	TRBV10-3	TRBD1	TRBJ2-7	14	CAISPGTGDYEQYF	TGTGCCATCAGCCCTGGGACAGGGGACTACGAGCAGTACTTC
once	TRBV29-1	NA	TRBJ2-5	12	CSAETMSETQYF	TGCAGCGCCGAGACTATGTCAGAGACCCAGTACTTC
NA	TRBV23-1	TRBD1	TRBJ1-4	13	CANQGATNEKLFF	TGCGCCAACCAGGGGGCAACTAATGAAAAACTGTTTTTT
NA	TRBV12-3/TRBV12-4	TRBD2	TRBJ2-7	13	CASRLAGGGEQYF	TGTGCCAGCCGACTAGCGGGAGGAGGCGAGCAGTACTTC
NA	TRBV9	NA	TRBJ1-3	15	CASSSGGRLGNTIYF	TGTGCCAGCAGCTCAGGAGGCAGGCTTGGAAACACCATATATTTT
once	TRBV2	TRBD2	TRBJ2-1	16	CASRGAGGVPYNEQFF	TGTGCCAGCAGAGGGGCGGGAGGTGTACCCTACAATGAGCAGTTCTTC
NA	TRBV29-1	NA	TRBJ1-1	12	CSALRANTEAFF	TGCAGCGCTCTGAGGGCGAACACTGAAGCTTTCTTT
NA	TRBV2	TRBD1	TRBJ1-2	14	CASTQQGVDYGYTF	TGTGCCAGCACACAACAGGGGGTTGACTATGGCTACACCTTC
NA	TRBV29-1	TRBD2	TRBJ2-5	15	CSVAEGLPWEETQYF	TGCAGCGTAGCAGAGGGACTACCCTGGGAAGAGACCCAGTACTTC
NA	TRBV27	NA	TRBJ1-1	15	CASSLSYRADTEAFF	TGTGCCAGCAGTTTATCGTACAGGGCCGACACTGAAGCTTTCTTT